These 18 T cell receptor beta chains were sequenced from one sample in a study of shared clonotypes between healthy human individuals. CD8 cells regarded as naive lacked CD45RO, were positively chosen for CCR7, and omitted terminally differentiated effector memory CD45RA+ cells. Here immunoSEQ multiplex PCR was the method, and the copy in TCRdb shows in-frame clones only, minus some. The data hold about 870,000 clones, with approximately 92% observed a single time. Sequenced: naive CD8+ T cells sorted from blood. All receptors derive from a man aged 25 to 40 in good health.

The chain employs TRBV2 and TRBJ2-2; D gene uncertain. Germline loops: CDR1 SNHLY, CDR2 FYNNEI. V was shortened by 10 bases and J by 5 bases, with 20 bases between the two germline ends. CDR3 length equals 15 residues. This CDR3 reads CATDTGPSRTGELFF. The CDR3 DNA reads as TGTGCCACCGATACGGGTCCATCGAGAACCGGGGAGCTGTTTTTT.

This rearrangement joins TRBV11-1 to TRBJ1-1, with a tentative D call TRBD1 (6 bases). CDR1 and CDR2 from the germline V gene are SGHAT and FQDESV (reference sequence). The CDR3 totals 13 residues. Trimming shortened V by 0 bases and J by 6 bases, and 8 bases separated the two germline ends. The CDR3 protein is CASSLAPGAEAFF. The CDR3 DNA reads TGTGCCAGCAGCTTAGCCCCAGGGGCTGAAGCTTTCTTT.

The count of this clone is one. The rearrangement joins TRBV29-1 to TRBJ2-1, with 10 bases fitting TRBD2. V shed 0 bases, J shed 1 base, and the junction held 3 bases outside the gene matches. The CDR3 is 16 amino acids. Germline CDR1 reads SQVTM; CDR2 reads ANQGSEA. CDR3 sequence reads: CSVEEASGSSYNEQFF. In DNA, the CDR3 is TGCAGCGTTGAAGAGGCTAGCGGGAGTTCCTACAATGAGCAGTTCTTC.

This sequence joins TRBV29-1 and TRBJ1-2, with 9 nucleotides matching TRBD1. Unmatched junction bases numbered 8, after V lost 6 bases and J lost 6 bases. The CDR3 is 13 amino acids. CDR1 is SQVTM, CDR2 ANQGSEA, per germline. CDR3 bases: TGCAGCGTGACCGGGACAGGGCGGGATGGCTACACCTTC. Protein: CSVTGTGRDGYTF. Complete variable domain (other parts from reference TRBV29-1 and TRBJ1-2): SAVISQKPSRDICQRGTSLTIQCQVDSQVTMMFWYRQQPGQSLTLIATANQGSEATYESGFVIDKFPISRPNLTFSTLTVSNMSPEDSSIYLCSVTGTGRDGYTFGSGTRLTVV.

Concerning this clone: This sample includes further DNA sequences coding for the same CDR3. The chain couples TRBV7-9 to TRBJ2-7; D perhaps matches TRBD2 (5 bases). Germline V gene lookup returns CDR1 SEHNR and CDR2 FQNEAQ (reference sequence). Between the trimmed V and J ends, which lost 1 base and 0 bases, there was a span of 10 bases. The CDR3 has 15 amino acids. CDR3 residues: CASSLVEGSSYEQYF. The CDR3 DNA sequence: TGTGCCAGCAGCTTAGTTGAAGGGAGCTCCTACGAGCAGTACTTC.

J is TRBJ1-1 and V is TRBV6-5; D ambiguous. CDR3 size: 14 residues. The V gene lost 2 bases and the J gene lost 5 bases, with 12 bases spanning the gap. Germline V gives CDR1 MNHEY, CDR2 SVGAGI. This chain's CDR3 is CASSYIGPDTEAFF. The CDR3, as DNA: TGTGCCAGCAGTTACATCGGACCCGATACTGAAGCTTTCTTT.

This chain connects TRBV5-4 to TRBJ1-1; 8 bases agree with TRBD1. Germline values: CDR1 SGHNT, CDR2 YYREEE (reference sequence). V was pared by 4 bases and J by 5 bases, with 7 bases of the junction left unmatched. CDR3 size: 14 residues. This CDR3 is CASSLRTGRTEAFF. DNA of the CDR3: TGTGCCAGCAGCCTTCGGACAGGGAGAACTGAAGCTTTCTTT. The full variable domain, its missing parts supplied by reference TRBV5-4 and TRBJ1-1, is ETGVTQSPTHLIKTRGQQVTLRCSSQSGHNTVSWYQQALGQGPQFIFQYYREEENGRGNFPPRFSGLQFPNYSSELNVNALELDDSALYLCASSLRTGRTEAFFGQGTRLTVV.

The chain links TRBV7-6 to TRBJ2-7; D gene unclear. V lost 3 bases to trimming and J lost 5 bases, with 11 bases between them. Germline-derived CDR1 and CDR2 are SGHVS and FNYEAQ. The CDR3 has 13 amino acids. The CDR3 DNA reads as TGTGCCAGCAGCTTTTCGGTTTTCCACGAGCAGTACTTC. This gives the protein CASSFSVFHEQYF.

The V call is TRBV7-9, the J call TRBJ1-5; tentative D call: TRBD1 (6 bases). Deletions cut 4 bases from V and 0 bases from J, with 10 bases between. Germline V gives CDR1 SEHNR, CDR2 FQNEAQ (reference sequence). The CDR3 extends over 15 amino acids. The CDR3 here is CASSSTGLSNQPQHF. Here the CDR3 DNA reads TGTGCCAGCAGCTCGACAGGACTTAGCAATCAGCCCCAGCATTTT.

This clone was counted many times. The chain combines TRBV29-1 with TRBJ2-4, with D unresolved. The ends were cut back, 7 bases at V and 2 bases at J, with 6 bases in the middle. The CDR3 sequence is 11 residues long. From germline, CDR1 is SQVTM and CDR2 ANQGSEA. CDR3: CSAASKNIQYF. As DNA, the CDR3 is TGCAGCGCCGCTTCCAAAAACATTCAGTACTTC.

CDR3 in DNA: TGTGCCAGCAGCTTCAGAAGTCCAGAAACCTACGAGCAGTACTTC. This encodes CASSFRSPETYEQYF. V gene TRBV13 combines with J gene TRBJ2-7; D gene ambiguous. The CDR3 covers 15 residues. Germline CDR1 is PRHDT and CDR2 is FYEKMQ (reference sequence). Trimming took off 3 bases at V and 2 bases at J, with 14 bases between the two ends.

With regard to this clone: Its ends do not fully match the called genes, so a read error is possible. This chain connects TRBV6-5 to TRBJ2-1, with D tentatively TRBD2 (6 bases). Germline V gene lookup returns CDR1 MNHEY and CDR2 SVGAGI. This CDR3 contains 16 residues. Written as DNA, the CDR3 is TGTGCCAGCAGTTCCCGGACTACCCCCTCCCACAATGAGCAGTTCTTC. Translated: CASSSRTTPSHNEQFF.

The rearrangement links TRBV11-2 to TRBJ2-5; weak D call: TRBD1 (6 bases). V was cut by 8 bases and J by 2 bases, with 18 bases left in between. The CDR3 runs to 15 residues. The germline gives CDR1 SGHAT, CDR2 FQNNGV. CDR3 in DNA: TGTGCCAGCGACGCCGGGACACGATCACAAGAGACCCAGTACTTC. Its translation: CASDAGTRSQETQYF.

The genes are TRBV11-2 and TRBJ2-1; 14 bases fit TRBD2. The CDR3 is 15 residues long. V gave up 6 bases and J gave up 8 bases; unmatched junction bases: 6. Looked up from germline, CDR1 is SGHAT and CDR2 is FQNNGV. CDR3 region: CASRQTSGRADEQFF. The CDR3 bases are TGTGCCAGCAGGCAGACTAGCGGGAGGGCCGATGAGCAGTTCTTC.

This chain's CDR3 is CASSQDGGYEQFF. CDR3 nucleotide sequence: TGCGCCAGCAGCCAAGATGGGGGCTATGAGCAGTTCTTC. The V and J genes are TRBV4-1 and TRBJ2-1; D possibly corresponds to TRBD1 (6 bases). The germline V gene encodes CDR1 MGHRA and CDR2 YSYEKL. With 0 bases removed from V and 8 bases from J, the gap between germline ends came to 8 bases. The CDR3 is 13 residues long.

This clone was detected once. This chain joins TRBV11-2 and TRBJ2-2, with TRBD2 as a possible D gene (6 bases). The CDR3 has 14 residues. V gave up 5 bases and J gave up 4 bases, with 11 bases separating them. The germline V gene has CDR1 SGHAT and CDR2 FQNNGV. In nucleotides, the CDR3 is TGTGCCAGCAGCCTCCCCGGGGGCACCGGGGAGCTGTTTTTT. Amino acid sequence: CASSLPGGTGELFF.

The chain joins TRBV27 to TRBJ1-4; no reliable D call. Germline V gene lookup returns CDR1 MNHEY and CDR2 SMNVEV (reference sequence). This CDR3 contains 16 residues. V was clipped by 4 bases and J by 3 bases, with 15 bases between them. The CDR3 DNA reads TGTGCCAGCAGTTACAGCCCGGGGTCCGCTAATGAAAAACTGTTTTTT. Its translation: CASSYSPGSANEKLFF.

The chain carries TRBV13 and TRBJ2-3; D might be TRBD2 (6 bases). The CDR3 spans 15 residues. V dropped 4 bases and J dropped 3 bases, with 14 bases sitting between them. Germline CDR1 and CDR2: PRHDT and FYEKMQ (reference sequence). CDR3 in DNA: TGTGCCAGCAGCTGGAAGACGGCGGGGACAGATACGCAGTATTTT. Its translation is CASSWKTAGTDTQYF.